A selection of T cell receptor beta chains follows, all from one sample in a study of technical replicates of blood from a few donors. Only in-frame clones appear in the TCRdb table, and some are missing; sequencing was by immunoSEQ multiplex PCR. The sample records tens of thousands of clones, around 94% being singletons. Sequenced: T cells isolated from PBMCs. The source of these receptors is a human donor in good health. CDR3s include the opening cysteine and the closing phenylalanine or tryptophan. A D gene is named only where the DNA matches it firmly. Clone size is shown for a subset of rows, as once, few, many or a class of expanded clone.

j_call: TRBJ1-5
v_call: TRBV19
clone_size: -
d_call: TRBD1
cdr3_aa: CASMEPRRQGNRPQHF
cdr3_nt: TGTGCCAGTATGGAGCCCCGAAGACAGGGCAATCGGCCCCAGCATTTT

j_call: TRBJ1-1
v_call: TRBV10-1
clone_size: -
d_call: -
cdr3_aa: CASSGGHSMNTEAFF
cdr3_nt: TGCGCCAGCAGTGGGGGACACAGCATGAACACTGAAGCTTTCTTT

j_call: TRBJ2-5
v_call: TRBV4-2
clone_size: -
d_call: TRBD2
cdr3_aa: CASSQDSAGGGETQYF
cdr3_nt: TGTGCCAGCAGCCAAGATTCGGCGGGAGGTGGAGAGACCCAGTACTTC

j_call: TRBJ1-4
v_call: TRBV15
clone_size: -
d_call: -
cdr3_aa: CATSRGDSNEKLFF
cdr3_nt: TGTGCCACCAGCAGAGGCGACAGTAATGAAAAACTGTTTTTT

j_call: TRBJ2-1
v_call: TRBV29-1
clone_size: -
d_call: -
cdr3_aa: CSVGQFDQAGRAQFF
cdr3_nt: TGCAGCGTTGGACAGTTCGATCAAGCGGGCCGAGCTCAGTTCTTC

j_call: TRBJ2-7
v_call: TRBV5-1
clone_size: -
d_call: TRBD1
cdr3_aa: CASSGGQGRGSYEQYF
cdr3_nt: TGCGCCAGCAGCGGAGGACAGGGGAGGGGATCCTACGAGCAGTACTTC

j_call: TRBJ1-1
v_call: TRBV28
clone_size: -
d_call: -
cdr3_aa: CASSSTTDREAFF
cdr3_nt: TGTGCCAGCAGTTCCACCACGGACAGAGAAGCTTTCTTT

j_call: TRBJ2-1
v_call: TRBV9
clone_size: -
d_call: TRBD1
cdr3_aa: CASSVWGTVNEQFF
cdr3_nt: TGTGCCAGCAGCGTTTGGGGGACAGTCAATGAGCAGTTCTTC

j_call: TRBJ2-1
v_call: TRBV9
clone_size: -
d_call: -
cdr3_aa: CASSVALNNEQFF
cdr3_nt: TGTGCCAGCAGCGTAGCCCTAAACAATGAGCAGTTCTTC

j_call: TRBJ2-3
v_call: TRBV25-1
clone_size: -
d_call: -
cdr3_aa: CASSEWGDASTDTQYF
cdr3_nt: TGTGCCAGCAGTGAATGGGGGGATGCTAGCACAGATACGCAGTATTTT

j_call: TRBJ2-5
v_call: TRBV5-1
clone_size: -
d_call: TRBD1
cdr3_aa: CASSYMGTAREETQYF
cdr3_nt: TGCGCCAGCAGCTATATGGGGACAGCTAGAGAAGAGACCCAGTACTTC

j_call: TRBJ2-1
v_call: TRBV2
clone_size: -
d_call: TRBD2
cdr3_aa: CASIDLTSGGREEQFF
cdr3_nt: TGTGCCAGCATTGATCTCACCAGCGGGGGAAGGGAGGAGCAGTTCTTC

j_call: TRBJ2-7
v_call: TRBV7-9
clone_size: -
d_call: -
cdr3_aa: CASSPFYEQYF
cdr3_nt: TGTGCCAGCAGTCCATTCTACGAGCAGTACTTC

j_call: TRBJ1-1
v_call: TRBV5-6
clone_size: -
d_call: -
cdr3_aa: CASSLRRGNTEAFF
cdr3_nt: TGTGCCAGCAGCCTCCGACGGGGGAACACTGAAGCTTTCTTT

j_call: TRBJ2-1
v_call: TRBV2
clone_size: -
d_call: TRBD2
cdr3_aa: CASRTSGRAVSYNEQFF
cdr3_nt: TGTGCCAGCAGGACTAGCGGGAGGGCGGTGAGCTACAATGAGCAGTTCTTC

j_call: TRBJ2-3
v_call: TRBV11-2
clone_size: -
d_call: -
cdr3_aa: CASSFVRVTDTQYF
cdr3_nt: TGTGCCAGCAGCTTCGTCAGGGTCACAGATACGCAGTATTTT

j_call: TRBJ1-1
v_call: TRBV19
clone_size: -
d_call: -
cdr3_aa: CASSILWVPSSTEAFF
cdr3_nt: TGTGCCAGTAGTATATTGTGGGTACCTTCTAGCACTGAAGCTTTCTTT

j_call: TRBJ1-5
v_call: TRBV2
clone_size: few
d_call: -
cdr3_aa: CASNQGNFNQPQHF
cdr3_nt: TGTGCCAGCAACCAGGGGAACTTTAATCAGCCCCAGCATTTT

j_call: TRBJ2-7
v_call: TRBV11-3
clone_size: -
d_call: -
cdr3_aa: CASTPRESYEQYF
cdr3_nt: TGTGCCAGCACCCCTCGGGAGTCCTACGAGCAGTACTTC

j_call: TRBJ2-1
v_call: TRBV10-1
clone_size: -
d_call: TRBD2
cdr3_aa: CASSPGTSGGLRNEQFF
cdr3_nt: TGCGCCAGCAGTCCCGGGACTAGCGGGGGATTGAGGAATGAGCAGTTCTTC

j_call: TRBJ2-2
v_call: TRBV5-1
clone_size: -
d_call: TRBD1
cdr3_aa: CASTPQGAETGELFF
cdr3_nt: TGCGCCAGCACCCCACAGGGGGCCGAAACCGGGGAGCTGTTTTTT

j_call: TRBJ2-5
v_call: TRBV9
clone_size: -
d_call: TRBD2
cdr3_aa: CASSVGTSGQETQYF
cdr3_nt: TGTGCCAGCAGCGTCGGGACTAGCGGTCAAGAGACCCAGTACTTC

j_call: TRBJ2-7
v_call: TRBV30
clone_size: -
d_call: -
cdr3_aa: CAWSMSRDEQYF
cdr3_nt: TGTGCCTGGAGTATGTCCAGGGACGAGCAGTACTTC

j_call: TRBJ1-1
v_call: TRBV19
clone_size: -
d_call: TRBD1
cdr3_aa: CASSLATGGVTEAFF
cdr3_nt: TGTGCCAGTAGTTTAGCGACAGGGGGAGTCACTGAAGCTTTCTTT

j_call: TRBJ1-4
v_call: TRBV28
clone_size: -
d_call: TRBD1
cdr3_aa: CASRLGQGADEKLFF
cdr3_nt: TGTGCCAGCAGGCTCGGACAGGGGGCTGATGAAAAACTGTTTTTT

j_call: TRBJ1-2
v_call: TRBV7-8
clone_size: -
d_call: TRBD1
cdr3_aa: CASSPGRRQGVNYGYTF
cdr3_nt: TGTGCCAGCAGCCCGGGGAGACGACAGGGCGTTAACTATGGCTACACCTTC

j_call: TRBJ1-1
v_call: TRBV5-1
clone_size: -
d_call: TRBD1
cdr3_aa: CASSLLAGGDEAFF
cdr3_nt: TGCGCCAGCAGCTTGCTTGCAGGGGGCGATGAAGCTTTCTTT

j_call: TRBJ2-1
v_call: TRBV5-1
clone_size: -
d_call: TRBD1
cdr3_aa: CASWGDRNNEQFF
cdr3_nt: TGCGCCAGCTGGGGGGACAGGAACAATGAGCAGTTCTTC

j_call: TRBJ2-1
v_call: TRBV7-8
clone_size: -
d_call: TRBD2
cdr3_aa: CASSLLGTSGVEQFF
cdr3_nt: TGTGCCAGCAGCTTACTTGGGACTAGCGGTGTTGAGCAGTTCTTC

j_call: TRBJ2-7
v_call: TRBV5-5
clone_size: -
d_call: -
cdr3_aa: CASSLNRGYEQYF
cdr3_nt: TGTGCCAGCAGCCTGAATAGGGGGTACGAGCAGTACTTC

j_call: TRBJ1-4
v_call: TRBV20-1
clone_size: -
d_call: -
cdr3_aa: CSAYGNEKLFF
cdr3_nt: TGCAGTGCTTACGGGAATGAAAAACTGTTTTTT

j_call: TRBJ1-4
v_call: TRBV6-6
clone_size: -
d_call: TRBD1
cdr3_aa: CASSWGQGSEKLFF
cdr3_nt: TGTGCCAGCAGCTGGGGACAGGGCAGTGAAAAACTGTTTTTT

j_call: TRBJ2-1
v_call: TRBV15
clone_size: -
d_call: TRBD2
cdr3_aa: CATSRGASGGAGHEQFF
cdr3_nt: TGTGCCACCAGCAGAGGGGCTAGCGGGGGGGCCGGGCATGAGCAGTTCTTC

j_call: TRBJ2-7
v_call: TRBV28
clone_size: -
d_call: -
cdr3_aa: CASSYRDEEYF
cdr3_nt: TGTGCCAGCAGCTACCGGGATGAGGAGTACTTC